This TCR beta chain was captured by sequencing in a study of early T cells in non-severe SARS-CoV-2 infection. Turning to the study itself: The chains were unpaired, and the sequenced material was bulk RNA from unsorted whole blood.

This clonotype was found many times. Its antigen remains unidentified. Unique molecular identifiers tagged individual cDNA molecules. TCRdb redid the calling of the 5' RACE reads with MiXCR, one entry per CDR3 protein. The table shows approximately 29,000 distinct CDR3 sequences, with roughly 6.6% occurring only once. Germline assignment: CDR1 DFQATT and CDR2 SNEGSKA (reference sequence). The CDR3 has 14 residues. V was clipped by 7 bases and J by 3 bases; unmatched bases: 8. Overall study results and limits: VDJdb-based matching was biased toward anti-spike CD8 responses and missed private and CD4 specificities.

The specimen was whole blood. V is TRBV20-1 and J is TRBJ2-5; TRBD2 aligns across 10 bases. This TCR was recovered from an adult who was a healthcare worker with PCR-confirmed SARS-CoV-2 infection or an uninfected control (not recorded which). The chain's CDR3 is CSGEREGWKETQYF. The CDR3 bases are TGCAGTGGAGAGCGGGAGGGGTGGAAAGAGACCCAGTACTTC.